One and the same sample provided the 9 T cell receptor beta chains below, sequenced in a study of blood T cell repertoires in COVID-19. The assay was immunoSEQ multiplex PCR, and TCRdb's table has in-frame clones only and misses some. The table shows more than 100,000 clones, with about 81% occurring only once. The specimen sequenced was PBMCs or T cells enriched from blood (not recorded which). The receptors come from a man aged 35-49 years with acute COVID-19.

The V gene is TRBV6-5, the J gene TRBJ1-2; possibly TRBD1 for D (5 bases). Looked up from germline, CDR1 is MNHEY and CDR2 is SVGAGI. Trimming removed 2 bases from V and 6 bases from J, with 16 bases in between. The CDR3 runs 15 residues. The CDR3 DNA sequence: TGTGCCAGCAGTTACCTTTTGGGCGGGGGTGATGGCTACACCTTC. It is translated as CASSYLLGGGDGYTF.

The chain links TRBV7-9 to TRBJ2-5; D call uncertain. Germline values: CDR1 SEHNR, CDR2 FQNEAQ (reference sequence). The CDR3 sequence is 15 residues long. V lost 5 bases and J lost 3, with 16 bases in between. CDR3 sequence: CASSAIWWAKETQYF. CDR3 coding DNA: TGTGCCAGCAGCGCTATTTGGTGGGCCAAAGAGACCCAGTACTTC.

The chain employs TRBV2 and TRBJ2-3; a possible D gene is TRBD1 (6 bases). Germline loops: CDR1 SNHLY, CDR2 FYNNEI. CDR3 length: 12 amino acids. V was shortened by 11 bases and J by 1 base, with 10 bases between the two germline ends. The CDR3 here is CAGRTGTDTQYF. CDR3 nucleotide sequence: TGTGCCGGTCGGACAGGCACAGATACGCAGTATTTT.

This clone rates as medium-sized. The chain carries TRBV7-9 and TRBJ1-1; no definite D call. Trimming pared 5 bases from V and 3 bases from J, leaving 16 bases between. The CDR3 is made up of 15 amino acids. Germline V gene sequence: CDR1 SEHNR, CDR2 FQNEAQ (reference sequence). CDR3 residues: CASSRPWALDTEAFF. The CDR3 region has the DNA TGTGCCAGCAGCCGACCTTGGGCCCTTGACACTGAAGCTTTCTTT. Drawing the rest from reference TRBV7-9 and TRBJ1-1, the complete variable domain is DTGVSQNPRHKITKRGQNVTFRCDPISEHNRLYWYRQTLGQGPEFLTYFQNEAQLEKSRLLSDRFSAERPKGSFSTLEIQRTEQGDSAMYLCASSRPWALDTEAFFGQGTRLTVV.

The rearrangement uses TRBV10-3 and TRBJ1-2; a possible D gene is TRBD1 (5 bases). The germline V and J ends were trimmed by 0 bases and 12 bases, with 23 bases remaining between them. CDR1 and CDR2 from the germline V gene are ENHRY and SYGVKD. This CDR3 has 16 amino acids. CDR3 DNA: TGTGCCATCAGTGAGTCGGTCCTTTCGCGCGGGGGATACGACACCTTC. Its translation: CAISESVLSRGGYDTF.

The chain has TRBV2 and TRBJ1-1, with D tentatively TRBD1 (5 bases). The CDR3 length is 12 residues. V shed 6 bases and J shed 0 bases, with 5 bases lying between them. Per germline, CDR1 SNHLY and CDR2 FYNNEI. This CDR3 is CASRGLNTEAFF. CDR3 bases: TGTGCCAGCAGGGGGCTGAACACTGAAGCTTTCTTT. Variable domain in full (rest from reference TRBV2 and TRBJ1-1): EPEVTQTPSHQVTQMGQEVILRCVPISNHLYFYWYRQILGQKVEFLVSFYNNEISEKSEIFDDQFSVERPDGSNFTLKIRSTKLEDSAMYFCASRGLNTEAFFGQGTRLTVV.

The gene calls are TRBV25-1 and TRBJ1-1; D unclear. Trimming removed 3 bases from V and 3 bases from J, with 8 bases in between. CDR3 length: 13 residues. Germline CDR1 MGHDK, CDR2 SYGVNS. CDR3 in amino acids: CASSEGAYTEAFF. The CDR3 DNA sequence: TGTGCCAGCAGTGAGGGAGCTTACACTGAAGCTTTCTTT.

This chain connects TRBV4-2 to TRBJ2-3, with D maybe TRBD1 (5 bases). The CDR3 sequence is 15 residues long. V was pared by 1 base and J by 2 bases, with 10 bases between. The germline CDR1 and CDR2 sequences are LGHNA and YNFKEQ. CDR3 in DNA: TGTGCCAGCAGCCAAGGGGGCGATTACACAGATACGCAGTATTTT. The encoded protein is CASSQGGDYTDTQYF.

The gene calls are TRBV19 and TRBJ1-2; D may be TRBD1 (5 bases). Germline CDR1 LNHDA, CDR2 SQIVND (reference sequence). V lost 5 bases and J 4 bases, leaving 14 bases between the germline ends. The CDR3 sequence is 14 residues long. The CDR3: CASSSSGGSYGYTF. CDR3 sequence (DNA): TGTGCCAGTAGTTCTTCGGGGGGGAGCTATGGCTACACCTTC.